This T cell receptor beta chain was captured in a study of T and B cells in COVID-19 patients. Study as a whole: Active-infection patients were older, median around 62 years, than recovered patients, median about 37 years.

This clonotype has at least ten counts. Antigen unknown. BIOMED2 TRB-A/B primer pools were used in multiplex TRB PCR. Via MiXCR, TCRdb re-called the multiplex PCR reads, giving one row per CDR3 protein. The sample has fewer than 15,000 distinct CDR3 sequences, around 26% seen once. Study-wide points: Sorted SARS-CoV-2-responsive or tetramer+ T cells and CD4+, regulatory and CD8+ subsets were not yet sequenced.

From blood, roughly 220-550 ng of genomic DNA served as TRB template. The trim removed 6 bases at V and 14 bases at J, leaving 9 bases unmatched. The CDR3 sequence is 12 residues long. Germline V gene lookup returns CDR1 LNHNV and CDR2 YYDKDF (reference sequence). This clonotype originated in a human donor who had recovered from COVID-19. The source material was blood. The chain couples TRBV15 to TRBJ2-5; 10 bases line up with TRBD1. The CDR3 reads CATRDSGTGVYF. The CDR3 bases are TGTGCCACCAGGGATTCCGGGACAGGGGTATACTTC.